One sample yielded the 22 T cell receptor beta chains listed below, sequenced in a study of OX40 agonist ivuxolimab in advanced cancers. This table comes from immunoSEQ multiplex PCR, and its TCRdb copy is limited to in-frame clones, with some not included. The profile shows about 77,000 clones, roughly nine tenths of them singletons. The sequencing here drew on CD4+ or CD8+ T cells sorted from blood, taken in a trial of the OX40 agonist ivuxolimab. Receptors originate from an adult with an advanced solid tumor such as melanoma, head and neck, liver or kidney cancer.

The chain carries TRBV6-6 and TRBJ1-1, with D possibly matching TRBD1 (5 bases). Trimming pared 6 bases from V and 2 bases from J, leaving 10 bases between. Germline V lookup: CDR1 MNHNY, CDR2 SVGAGI (reference sequence). This CDR3 has 13 residues. As DNA, the CDR3 is TGTGCCAGCAGGGCGACAGTTAACACTGAAGCTTTCTTT. Encoded protein: CASRATVNTEAFF.

The chain combines TRBV10-3 with TRBJ2-1; D unclear. Between the trimmed V and J ends, which lost 2 bases and 8 bases, there was a span of 10 bases. The germline CDR1 and CDR2 sequences are ENHRY and SYGVKD. The CDR3 sequence is 13 residues long. CDR3 region: CAISENRWDEQFF. The CDR3 nucleotides are TGTGCCATCAGTGAGAATCGGTGGGATGAGCAGTTCTTC.

This clone was counted once. The V call is TRBV11-3, the J call TRBJ2-1, with 7 bases identical to TRBD2. The CDR3 runs to 18 residues. Germline CDR1 SGHNT, CDR2 YENEEA. V was clipped by 4 bases and J by 0 bases; unmatched bases: 12. The CDR3 spells CASSSLAGPPSSYNEQFF. The CDR3 DNA reads TGTGCCAGCAGCTCCTTAGCGGGCCCCCCTAGCTCCTACAATGAGCAGTTCTTC.

Turning to this clone: An end of the junction does not agree with germline; a read error may underlie this. The chain has TRBV18 and TRBJ2-7; D not resolved. Germline V lookup: CDR1 KGHSH, CDR2 LQKENI. This CDR3 has 13 residues. For the CDR3, the DNA is TGTGCCAGCTCACAGCAGACCACTGACGCCCCAAGCTTC. As protein: CASSQQTTDAPSF.

This clone showed up just once. The chain employs TRBV4-3 and TRBJ2-4; TRBD2 matches 10 bases. CDR1 LGHNA and CDR2 YSLEER come from the germline V gene. The junction had 12 bases not matched to a gene; V was cut back by 4 bases and J by 9 bases. The CDR3 is 16 residues long. CDR3 protein: CASSPRVAGGMGIQYF. The CDR3 DNA follows: TGCGCCAGCAGCCCTCGGGTAGCGGGAGGAATGGGCATTCAGTACTTC.

The genes are TRBV5-5 and TRBJ1-2, with 10 bases lining up with TRBD1. The J segment lost 7 bases and the V segment lost 0 bases, leaving 9 bases of the junction unmatched. This CDR3 has 16 amino acids. Germline V lookup: CDR1 SGHKS, CDR2 YYEKEE (reference sequence). The CDR3 nucleotides read TGTGCCAGCAGCTTGGAGGGAGACAGGGGGCTCCGTGGCTACACCTTC. Amino acid sequence: CASSLEGDRGLRGYTF.

V is TRBV7-3 and J is TRBJ2-7; TRBD1 matches 10 bases. CDR1 and CDR2 (germline): SGHTA, FQGTGA. The CDR3 is 16 amino acids. V was clipped by 1 base and J by 4 bases; unmatched bases: 7. CDR3 nucleotide sequence: TGTGCCAGCAGCTTAATTCCCAGGACAGGGGGTTACGAGCAGTACTTC. Encoded protein: CASSLIPRTGGYEQYF.

The V gene is TRBV10-2, the J gene TRBJ2-1, with D possibly matching TRBD1 (5 bases). Trimming left V 7 bases short and J 5 bases short, with 9 bases between. The length of the CDR3 is 12 residues. CDR1 and CDR2 (germline): WSHSY, SAAADI. CDR3 DNA: TGCGCCAGCAATCCAGGGAACAATGAGCAGTTCTTC. This codes for CASNPGNNEQFF.

The CDR3 here is CASSAWGSTYNEQFF. CDR3 bases: TGTGCCAGCAGTGCCTGGGGAAGCACCTACAATGAGCAGTTCTTC. V is TRBV27 and J is TRBJ2-1; no clear D gene. This CDR3 is 15 amino acids long. Germline V gene lookup returns CDR1 MNHEY and CDR2 SMNVEV (reference sequence). V gave up 5 bases and J gave up 2 bases, with 13 bases separating them.

V is TRBV18 and J is TRBJ2-7, with 11 bases matching TRBD1. The CDR3 loop spans 13 amino acids. Germline CDR1 and CDR2: KGHSH and LQKENI. J gave up 6 bases and V 5 bases, and 3 bases lay outside the gene matches. The CDR3 DNA is TGTGCCAGCTCAACGGACAGGGGGCTCGAGCAGTACTTC. This translates into CASSTDRGLEQYF.

This sequence joins TRBV7-9 and TRBJ2-5, with D tentatively TRBD1 (5 bases). The CDR3 contains 14 residues. Germline V gene lookup returns CDR1 SEHNR and CDR2 FQNEAQ (reference sequence). The germline V and J ends were trimmed by 2 bases and 5 bases, with 12 bases remaining between them. The chain's CDR3 is CASSLSVRAETQYF. DNA for the CDR3: TGTGCCAGCAGCTTAAGCGTCAGGGCGGAGACCCAGTACTTC.

The chain employs TRBV11-2 and TRBJ2-5, with D tentatively TRBD1 or TRBD2 (5 bases each). The V gene's germline CDR1 is SGHAT and CDR2 FQNNGV. Deletions cut 2 bases from V and 1 base from J, with 11 bases between. The CDR3 length is 15 residues. The DNA of the CDR3 is TGTGCCAGCAGCTTAACCGGGGCCATCCAAGAGACCCAGTACTTC. This gives the protein CASSLTGAIQETQYF.

The chain joins TRBV18 to TRBJ2-1; no clear D. The germline CDR1 and CDR2 sequences are KGHSH and LQKENI. V lost 3 bases and J lost 4, with 16 bases in between. The CDR3 is made up of 16 amino acids. Here the CDR3 reads CASSPGSATQYNEQFF. The DNA for the CDR3 is TGTGCCAGCTCACCCGGCTCGGCTACACAATACAATGAGCAGTTCTTC.

This chain connects TRBV7-2 to TRBJ2-5; 9 bases fit TRBD1. CDR1 SGHTA and CDR2 FQGNSA come from the germline V gene. Trimming cost V 4 bases and J 2 bases; bases outside gene matches: 5. The CDR3 is 15 residues long. The CDR3 nucleotides are TGTGCCAGCAGCTCAGGACAGGGGCCACAAGAGACCCAGTACTTC. It codes for CASSSGQGPQETQYF.

As concerns this clone: It differs at one base from a far larger clone, so likely a read error. V and J are TRBV5-1 and TRBJ2-6, with D unclear. V lost 1 base and J lost 3, with 14 bases in between. The length of the CDR3 is 17 residues. The germline V gene has CDR1 SGHRS and CDR2 YFSETQ. CDR3 in amino acids: CASSLQASVYGANVLTF. Here the CDR3 DNA reads TGCGCCAGCAGCTTGCAAGCTTCCGTCTATGGGGCCAACGTCCTGACTTTC.

This chain connects TRBV6-5 to TRBJ2-7; 12 bases line up with TRBD1. The V segment lost 2 bases and the J segment 3 bases; nucleotides outside the gene matches: 2. The CDR3 length is 15 residues. Germline CDR1 reads MNHEY; CDR2 reads SVGAGI. DNA for the CDR3: TGTGCCAGCAGTTACCGGGACAGGGGGCTCTACGAGCAGTACTTC. It encodes CASSYRDRGLYEQYF.

The chain uses TRBV29-1 and TRBJ1-2, with TRBD1 identical over 9 bases. Per the germline V gene, CDR1 is SQVTM and CDR2 is ANQGSEA. The CDR3 is made up of 13 amino acids. J gave up 4 bases and V 6 bases, and 6 bases lay outside the gene matches. DNA of the CDR3: TGCAGCGTGCGCACAGGGGGCGTCTATGGCTACACCTTC. It translates to CSVRTGGVYGYTF. Variable domain in full (rest from reference TRBV29-1 and TRBJ1-2): SAVISQKPSRDICQRGTSLTIQCQVDSQVTMMFWYRQQPGQSLTLIATANQGSEATYESGFVIDKFPISRPNLTFSTLTVSNMSPEDSSIYLCSVRTGGVYGYTFGSGTRLTVV.

For the CDR3, the DNA is TGTGCCAGCAGCCCCCTTGTCGGGACGATCTCTGGGGCCAACGTCCTGACTTTC. Protein: CASSPLVGTISGANVLTF. The V call is TRBV7-9, the J call TRBJ2-6; TRBD1 or TRBD2 may be the D gene (5 bases each). The germline V gene has CDR1 SEHNR and CDR2 FQNEAQ (reference sequence). Trimming stripped 5 bases from V and 0 bases from J, with 17 bases between. This CDR3 has 18 residues.

This chain uses TRBV18 with TRBJ2-3; tentatively, D is TRBD1 (5 bases). V lost 5 bases to trimming and J lost 2 bases, with 8 bases between them. The CDR3 sequence is 13 residues long. The germline V gene has CDR1 KGHSH and CDR2 LQKENI. CDR3 sequence (DNA): TGTGCCAGCTCAATGGACATCACAGATACGCAGTATTTT. Its translation: CASSMDITDTQYF.

The chain carries TRBV27 and TRBJ2-1; 11 bases align to TRBD2. This CDR3 region has 15 residues. Germline assignment: CDR1 MNHEY and CDR2 SMNVEV (reference sequence). J lost 10 bases, V lost 2 bases, and 7 bases had no gene match. The CDR3 loop reads CASSLITSGSGEQFF. As DNA, the CDR3 is TGTGCCAGCAGTTTAATCACTAGCGGGAGTGGGGAGCAGTTCTTC.

This clone is classed as medium-sized (0.01 to 0.1%). This chain joins TRBV7-3 and TRBJ2-5; the match to TRBD1 covers 7 bases. Germline V gene lookup returns CDR1 SGHTA and CDR2 FQGTGA. The CDR3 loop spans 15 amino acids. Losses at the gene ends were 0 bases for V and 4 bases for J; bases not matched to a gene: 5. This CDR3 reads CASSLTTGVGETQYF. CDR3 bases: TGTGCCAGCAGCTTAACAACAGGGGTAGGAGAGACCCAGTACTTC.

The chain recombines TRBV18 with TRBJ2-3; D unclear. The CDR3 totals 13 residues. Germline V gene sequence: CDR1 KGHSH, CDR2 LQKENI. V lost 3 bases, J lost 6 bases, and 10 bases lay in between. DNA for the CDR3: TGTGCCAGCTCACCTAACCTGGCGGATACGCAGTATTTT. This translates into CASSPNLADTQYF.